These T cell receptor beta chains were read from a single sample in a study of CD4 T cells in lung cancer. Assay used: immunoSEQ multiplex PCR; TCRdb lists only in-frame clones, some missing. The top ten clones hold around 90% of a sample with around 300 clones, 70% to 90% of them seen once. Antigens for these TCRs are unknown. The specimen sequenced was a CD4+ T cell line or clone grown in culture. The source of these receptors is a woman in her sixties or seventies with non-small cell lung cancer. Some clones in this sample may be carry-over from other donors' samples. CDR3s include the opening cysteine and the closing phenylalanine or tryptophan. D genes are given only for firm matches. Clone size is stated in some rows and not others, as once, few, many or a class when expanded.

V gene	clone size	J gene	D gene	CDR3 protein	CDR3 DNA
TRBV7-9	.	TRBJ2-3	TRBD2	CASGPSGTGADTQYF	TGTGCCAGCGGGCCTAGCGGGACTGGGGCAGATACGCAGTATTTT
TRBV11-1	.	TRBJ2-3	.	CASSLDLGGTDTQYF	TGTGCCAGCAGCTTAGACTTGGGGGGCACAGATACGCAGTATTTT
TRBV27	few	TRBJ1-1	TRBD1	CASSWTGGEAFF	TGTGCCAGCAGTTGGACAGGGGGTGAAGCTTTCTTT
TRBV7-2	.	TRBJ1-3	.	CASSSHTSSGNTIYF	TGTGCCAGCAGCTCGCATACCAGCTCTGGAAACACCATATATTTT
TRBV5-8	.	TRBJ1-6	.	CASSTGYSPLHF	TGTGCCAGCAGCACAGGCTATTCACCCCTCCACTTT
TRBV5-1	.	TRBJ2-5	.	CASSPWTGLLGETQYF	TGCGCCAGCAGCCCCTGGACGGGTTTACTGGGAGAGACCCAGTACTTC
TRBV7-2	.	TRBJ1-2	.	CASSLGGGQRLYGYTF	TGTGCCAGCAGCTTAGGGGGAGGGCAGCGGCTCTATGGCTACACCTTC
TRBV4-3	.	TRBJ1-1	.	CASSQQGRGGTEAFF	TGCGCCAGCAGCCAGCAAGGGAGAGGGGGCACTGAAGCTTTCTTT
TRBV27	.	TRBJ1-1	.	CASSSQGSTEAFF	TGTGCCAGCAGCTCACAGGGATCCACTGAAGCTTTCTTT
TRBV5-6	.	TRBJ2-7	.	CASSLSPSAAPFSYEQYF	TGTGCCAGCAGCTTATCACCCTCGGCAGCTCCCTTCTCCTACGAGCAGTACTTC
TRBV5-6	.	TRBJ1-1	.	CASSFVTGNTEAFF	TGTGCCAGCAGCTTTGTAACGGGGAACACTGAAGCTTTCTTT
TRBV19	.	TRBJ1-4	.	CASSQSIGVLLFF	TGTGCCAGTAGTCAATCCATTGGAGTTCTGCTGTTTTTT
TRBV28	.	TRBJ1-5	TRBD1	CASRAHRGSNQPQHF	TGTGCCAGCAGGGCTCACAGGGGGAGCAATCAGCCCCAGCATTTT
TRBV6-4	.	TRBJ2-3	.	CASSDTSKAATDTQYF	TGTGCCAGCAGTGACACATCAAAAGCGGCCACAGATACGCAGTATTTT
TRBV6-5	.	TRBJ1-1	.	CASSYGGINTEAFF	TGTGCCAGCAGTTACGGGGGCATCAACACTGAAGCTTTCTTT
TRBV11-3	.	TRBJ1-1	.	CASSLDGRQGNTEAFF	TGTGCCAGCAGCTTAGATGGGCGGCAGGGGAACACTGAAGCTTTCTTT
TRBV7-2	once	TRBJ2-5	.	CASSPRLGTQYF	TGTGCCAGCAGCCCCCGACTTGGGACCCAGTACTTC
TRBV2	.	TRBJ2-1	.	CASEGTYNEQFF	TGTGCCAGCGAGGGCACTTACAATGAGCAGTTCTTC
TRBV11-2	.	TRBJ2-5	.	CASSPRLGTQYF	TGTGCCAGCAGCCCCCGACTTGGGACCCAGTACTTC
TRBV29-1	once	TRBJ1-2	.	CSALTDRRTGYTF	TGCAGCGCCCTGACGGACAGACGAACTGGCTACACCTTC
TRBV7-9	.	TRBJ2-1	.	CASRGGQGSIRHEQFF	TGTGCCAGCAGGGGCGGGCAGGGGTCAATTCGGCATGAGCAGTTCTTC
TRBV6-6	.	TRBJ2-5	.	CASSYGLPKYF	TGTGCCAGCAGTTACGGTCTCCCTAAGTACTTC